The clone carrying this T cell receptor (beta chain) was observed a single time. A read error is possible here, since a much larger clone lies one base away. The CDR3 regions of TCR beta were amplified from RNA transcripts. When the TCR CDR3 underwent first-round RT-PCR, the HTBI primer set was used. TCRdb itself ran the multiplex PCR reads through MiXCR, one entry per CDR3 protein. This sample has 300,000 to 450,000 distinct CDR3 sequences, with 14% to 15% found just once. Newly diagnosed hyperthyroidism, duration under 2 months, in patients aged 18 to 65. The source of the sample is a study of T cells in Graves' hyperthyroidism and ophthalmopathy. V was cut by 11 bases and J by 8 bases, with 18 bases left in between. There are 13 residues in the CDR3.

The chain uses TRBV12-3 or TRBV12-4 and TRBJ1-4; D gene uncertain. What was sequenced was blood. The clonotype originates from a woman in her thirties with Graves' hyperthyroidism. The CDR3 loop reads CAGISGLQEKLFF. The CDR3 DNA follows: TGTGCCGGCATATCGGGGTTACAAGAAAAACTGTTTTTT.